This TCR beta chain came from a study of blood T cells in healthy people across ages. This clonotype was seen more than once but under ten times. Its antigen remains unidentified. Each individual donor underwent a draw of approximately 9.6 milliliters of peripheral blood. Isolation of PBMCs gave at least 7 million cells per sample. Study-wide results and limits: Diversity estimated from one million T cells was considered an underestimate.

The CDR3 consists of 13 residues. Germline CDR1 DFQATT, CDR2 SNEGSKA (reference sequence). Germline trimming cut 7 bases from V and 7 bases from J; bases unmatched to any gene: 9. A second PCR of roughly 6 to 12 cycles used a sample-barcoded 5' primer and a J-beta primer mix. Researchers report that each sample yielded at least 3 million CDR3-containing paired-end reads. TCRdb used MiXCR to reprocess the 5' RACE reads, holding one entry per CDR3 protein. Of about a million distinct CDR3 sequences in the sample, 45% to 60% were seen once. The V and J genes are TRBV20-1 and TRBJ2-1; TRBD2 matches 8 bases. This TCR was sampled from a woman aged 55-70 years in good health. The source material was blood. The DNA for the CDR3 is TGCAGTGGTCCGGGACTAGTTGCTAATGAGCAGTTCTTC. Encoded protein: CSGPGLVANEQFF.